The clone carrying this TCR beta chain was counted only a few times. What it recognizes is unknown. The data derive from a study of glioma-infiltrating T cells. Findings and caveats of the study: Tissue-blood divergence was below expectation in non-neoplastic patients, above in gliomas. Only very few CDR3 sequences appeared in both tissue and blood.

TCR alpha and beta CDR3 regions were amplified from RNA using iRepertoire nested multiplex PCR. Tissue mRNA or PBMC total RNA, roughly 90-400 ng, went into one-step reverse transcription and amplification. From the multiplex PCR reads, TCRdb called clonotypes with MiXCR, one entry per CDR3 protein. Among about 110,000 distinct CDR3 sequences, 20% to 30% were seen once, and the ten largest hold roughly a third. Germline loops: CDR1 MGHRA, CDR2 YSYEKL. J gave up 4 bases and V 1 base, and 11 bases lay outside the gene matches. The CDR3 loop spans 17 amino acids. This receptor was obtained from a human donor with low-grade glioma or glioblastoma, undergoing nonglioma brain surgery, or in good health (not recorded which). The sample was glioma tissue, nonneoplastic brain tissue, or PBMCs (not recorded which). V gene TRBV4-1 combines with J gene TRBJ2-5; 8 bases fit TRBD2. The CDR3: CASSQAIQAGGRETQYF. The CDR3 DNA follows: TGCGCCAGCAGCCAAGCCATCCAGGCGGGGGGCAGAGAGACCCAGTACTTC.